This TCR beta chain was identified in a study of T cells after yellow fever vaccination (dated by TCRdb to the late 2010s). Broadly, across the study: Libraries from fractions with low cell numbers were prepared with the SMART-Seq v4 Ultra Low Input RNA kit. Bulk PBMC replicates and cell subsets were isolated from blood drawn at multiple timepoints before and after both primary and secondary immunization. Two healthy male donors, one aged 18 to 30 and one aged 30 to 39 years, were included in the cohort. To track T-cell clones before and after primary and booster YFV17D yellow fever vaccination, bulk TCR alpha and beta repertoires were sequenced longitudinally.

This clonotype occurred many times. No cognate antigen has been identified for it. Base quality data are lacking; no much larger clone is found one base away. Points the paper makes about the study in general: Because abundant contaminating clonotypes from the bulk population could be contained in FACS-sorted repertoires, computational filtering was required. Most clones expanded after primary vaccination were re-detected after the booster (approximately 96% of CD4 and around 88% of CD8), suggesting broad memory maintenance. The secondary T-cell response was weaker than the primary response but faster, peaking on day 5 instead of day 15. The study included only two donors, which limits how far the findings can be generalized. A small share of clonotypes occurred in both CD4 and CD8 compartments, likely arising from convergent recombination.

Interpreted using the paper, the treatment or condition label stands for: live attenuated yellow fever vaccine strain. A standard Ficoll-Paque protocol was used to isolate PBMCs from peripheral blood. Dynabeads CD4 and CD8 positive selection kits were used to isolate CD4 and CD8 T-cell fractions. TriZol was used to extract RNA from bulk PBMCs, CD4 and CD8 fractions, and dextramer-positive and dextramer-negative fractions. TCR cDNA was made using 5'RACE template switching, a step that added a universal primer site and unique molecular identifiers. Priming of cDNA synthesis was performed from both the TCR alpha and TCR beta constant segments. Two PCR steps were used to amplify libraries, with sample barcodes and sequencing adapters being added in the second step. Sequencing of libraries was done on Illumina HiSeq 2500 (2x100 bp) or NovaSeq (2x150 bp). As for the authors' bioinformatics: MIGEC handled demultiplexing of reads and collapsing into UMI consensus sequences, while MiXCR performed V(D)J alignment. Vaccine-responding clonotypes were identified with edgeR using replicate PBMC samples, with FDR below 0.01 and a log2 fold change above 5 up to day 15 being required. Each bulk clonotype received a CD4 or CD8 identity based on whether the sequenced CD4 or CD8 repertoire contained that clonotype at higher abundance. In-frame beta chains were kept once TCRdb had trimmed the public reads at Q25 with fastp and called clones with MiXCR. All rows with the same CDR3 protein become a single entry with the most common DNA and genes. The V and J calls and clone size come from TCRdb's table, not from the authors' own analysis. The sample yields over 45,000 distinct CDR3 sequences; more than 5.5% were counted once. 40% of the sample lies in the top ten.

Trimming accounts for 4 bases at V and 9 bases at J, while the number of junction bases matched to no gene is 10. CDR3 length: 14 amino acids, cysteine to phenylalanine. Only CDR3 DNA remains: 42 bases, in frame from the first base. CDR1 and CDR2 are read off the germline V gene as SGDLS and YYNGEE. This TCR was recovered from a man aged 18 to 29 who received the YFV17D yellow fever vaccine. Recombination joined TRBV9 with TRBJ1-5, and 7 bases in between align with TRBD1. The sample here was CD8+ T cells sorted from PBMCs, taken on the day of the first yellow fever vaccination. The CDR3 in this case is CASSPGGAGGPQHF. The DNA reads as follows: TGTGCCAGCAGCCCAGGGGGGGCTGGCGGGCCCCAGCATTTT.